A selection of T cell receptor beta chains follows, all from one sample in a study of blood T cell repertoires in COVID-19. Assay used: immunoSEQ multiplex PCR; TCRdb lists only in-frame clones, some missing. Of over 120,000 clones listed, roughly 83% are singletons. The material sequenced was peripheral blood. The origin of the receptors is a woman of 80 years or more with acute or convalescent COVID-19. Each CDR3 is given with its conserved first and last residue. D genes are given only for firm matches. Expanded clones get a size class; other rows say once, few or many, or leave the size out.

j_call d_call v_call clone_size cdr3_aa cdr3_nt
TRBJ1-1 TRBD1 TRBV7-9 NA CASSLFTGVNTEAFF TGTGCCAGCAGCTTATTTACAGGGGTGAACACTGAAGCTTTCTTT
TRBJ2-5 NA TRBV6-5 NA CASSRTVGETQYF TGTGCCAGCAGTAGGACTGTGGGAGAGACCCAGTACTTC
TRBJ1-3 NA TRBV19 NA CASSRQQGSGNTIYF TGTGCCAGTAGTCGTCAGCAGGGTTCTGGAAACACCATATATTTT
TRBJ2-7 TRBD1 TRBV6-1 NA CASSSDRDPSF TGTGCCAGCAGCTCCGACAGGGACCCTTCCTTC
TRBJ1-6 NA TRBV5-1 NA CASSSHSDRNSPLHF TGCGCCAGCAGCTCGCATTCGGACAGAAATTCACCCCTCCACTTT
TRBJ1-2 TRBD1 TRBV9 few CASSVQTGSGYTF TGTGCCAGCAGCGTACAGACAGGGTCTGGCTACACCTTC
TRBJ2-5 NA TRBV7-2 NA CASSLMSGRETQYF TGTGCCAGCAGCTTAATGTCAGGGAGGGAGACCCAGTACTTC
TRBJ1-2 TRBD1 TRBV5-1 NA CASSLDLTGGAWGYTF TGCGCCAGCAGCTTGGATCTGACAGGGGGCGCTTGGGGCTACACCTTC
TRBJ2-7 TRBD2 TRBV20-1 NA CSASSGGETYEQYF TGCAGTGCAAGTAGCGGGGGGGAAACCTACGAGCAGTACTTC
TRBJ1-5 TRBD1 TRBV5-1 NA CASKMTGGDQPQHF TGCGCCAGCAAAATGACAGGGGGCGATCAGCCCCAGCATTTT
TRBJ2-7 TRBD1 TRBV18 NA CASSTPSLQGRSSYEQYF TGTGCCAGCTCTACACCCAGCCTACAGGGGCGGTCCTCCTACGAGCAGTACTTC
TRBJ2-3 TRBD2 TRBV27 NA CASSLAAGGTSTDTQYF TGTGCCAGCAGTCTGGCAGCGGGGGGGACGAGCACAGATACGCAGTATTTT
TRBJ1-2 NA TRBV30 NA CAWISSYYGYTF TGTGCCTGGATTAGTTCTTACTATGGCTACACCTTC
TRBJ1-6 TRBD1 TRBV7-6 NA CASSSQGDWMTPLHF TGTGCCAGCAGCTCCCAGGGGGATTGGATGACACCCCTCCACTTT
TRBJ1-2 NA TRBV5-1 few CASSFNSDPEVPNYGYTF TGCGCCAGCAGCTTTAACTCTGACCCGGAGGTGCCCAACTATGGCTACACCTTC
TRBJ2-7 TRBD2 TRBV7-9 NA CASSPGTSDEQYF TGTGCCAGCAGCCCCGGGACTAGTGACGAGCAGTACTTC
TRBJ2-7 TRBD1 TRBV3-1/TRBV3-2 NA CASSQKWTGTEQYF TGTGCCAGCAGCCAAAAATGGACAGGGACCGAGCAGTACTTC
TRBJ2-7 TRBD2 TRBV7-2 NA CASSFSGGGSYEQYF TGTGCCAGCAGCTTTAGCGGGGGGGGATCCTACGAGCAGTACTTC
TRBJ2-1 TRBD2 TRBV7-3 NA CASSFSGEQFF TGTGCCAGCAGCTTTAGCGGGGAGCAGTTCTTC
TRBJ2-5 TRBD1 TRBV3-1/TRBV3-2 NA CASSGRGSVETQYF TGTGCCAGCAGCGGCAGGGGGTCGGTGGAGACCCAGTACTTC
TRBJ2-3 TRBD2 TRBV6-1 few CASSEGRGGADTQYF TGTGCCAGCAGTGAGGGCCGGGGGGGCGCAGATACGCAGTATTTT
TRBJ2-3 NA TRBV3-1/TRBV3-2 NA CASRKDNDRNTQYF TGTGCCAGCAGAAAAGACAATGACCGGAATACGCAGTATTTT
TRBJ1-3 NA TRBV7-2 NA CASSFSGVASGNTIYF TGTGCCAGCAGCTTTTCGGGGGTTGCCTCTGGAAACACCATATATTTT
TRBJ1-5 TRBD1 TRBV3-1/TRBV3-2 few CASKQGTGGNQPQHF TGTGCCAGCAAACAAGGGACAGGGGGAAATCAGCCCCAGCATTTT
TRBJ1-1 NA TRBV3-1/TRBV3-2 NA CASSRTDRTEAFF TGTGCCAGCAGCCGGACAGATCGGACTGAAGCTTTCTTT
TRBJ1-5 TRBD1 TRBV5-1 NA CASRRTGDSQPQHF TGCGCCAGCAGAAGGACAGGGGACAGTCAGCCCCAGCATTTT